Given below is one T cell receptor (beta chain) in context. The data belong to a study of blood T cell repertoires in COVID-19. Study overall: Sources were T cells, B-cell-depleted T cells, or PBMCs; the material itself was cDNA or gDNA.

Original handling: How many nucleated cells were present was estimated from reference gene primer amplification. TCRdb keeps only in-frame clones here, not all; method: immunoSEQ multiplex PCR. Clonal size and the V and J genes are those of that table, whereas D and trimming came from the DNA. In the table there are fewer than 200,000 clones, over 75% of which are singletons. The V gene lost 0 bases and the J gene lost 11 bases, with 16 bases spanning the gap. Germline V gene data show CDR1 as SGHVS and CDR2 as FQNEAQ. The CDR3 spans 14 residues. The chain combines TRBV7-8 with TRBJ1-1, with D maybe TRBD1 (6 bases). Sequencing used peripheral blood. This TCR derives from a man between 60 and 75 years old who had recovered from COVID-19. The CDR3 bases are TGTGCCAGCAGCTTAGCGCGGTGGGGGCGCGAGGCTTTCTTT. Translation: CASSLARWGREAFF.